These 24 T cell receptor beta chains came from one sample sequenced in a study of post-analysis software for immune sequencing data. Study observations and caveats: In patients, about 5 TRBV segments were more frequent than in controls, with TRBV5-6, TRBV5-1 and TRBV20-1 among them.

Antigens of these TCRs are unknown. TCR beta cDNA libraries included unique molecular identifiers. Each CDR3 protein gets one entry after TCRdb re-called the PCR reads with MiXCR. The table has roughly 170,000 distinct CDR3 sequences, about 32% seen once. The sequenced sample was blood. The source is a girl aged 5-17 years with multiple sclerosis.

At least ten counts were recorded for this clonotype. This CDR3 is CASSPPKDSTYNEQFF. CDR3 in DNA: TGTGCCAGCTCACCACCTAAAGACTCTACCTACAATGAGCAGTTCTTC. This rearrangement joins TRBV18 to TRBJ2-1; D unresolved. The CDR3 covers 16 residues. The germline V gene encodes CDR1 KGHSH and CDR2 LQKENI. V dropped 0 bases and J dropped 2 bases, with 11 bases sitting between them.

This clonotype was seen repeatedly, ten times or more. This chain uses TRBV28 with TRBJ2-5; D perhaps matches TRBD2 (6 bases). Trimming shortened V by 2 bases and J by 5 bases, and 12 bases separated the two germline ends. The CDR3 runs 14 residues. Germline assignment: CDR1 MDHEN and CDR2 SYDVKM. CDR3 sequence reads: CASSLAGRAETQYF. CDR3 coding DNA: TGTGCCAGCAGTTTAGCGGGGAGAGCGGAGACCCAGTACTTC.

This clonotype was detected only a few times. This rearrangement joins TRBV2 to TRBJ2-4; D may be TRBD1 or TRBD2 (6 bases each). V lost 5 bases to trimming and J lost 6 bases, with 17 bases between them. The CDR3 totals 15 residues. From germline, CDR1 is SNHLY and CDR2 FYNNEI. The CDR3 spells CASSPNFPGANIQYF. The CDR3, as DNA: TGTGCCAGCAGTCCGAACTTTCCGGGGGCAAACATTCAGTACTTC.

This clonotype was detected ten times or more. The CDR3 nucleotides are TGTGCCAGCAGCTTAGGCTACGGGACTAGCGGGAGGAAAAAAGGGGATACGCAGTATTTT. As protein: CASSLGYGTSGRKKGDTQYF. This rearrangement joins TRBV7-8 to TRBJ2-3, with TRBD2 matching over 15 bases. This CDR3 has 20 residues. Losses at the gene ends were 1 base for V and 6 bases for J; bases not matched to a gene: 14. The germline V gene has CDR1 SGHVS and CDR2 FQNEAQ.

As regards this clonotype: The junction and the germline gene differ at one end; a read error may be behind it. The chain has TRBV4-1 and TRBJ2-5, with D possibly TRBD2 on 5 matching bases. The J call may be faulty, since TRBJ2-7 better matches the DNA end. Looked up from germline, CDR1 is MGHRA and CDR2 is YSYEKL. The CDR3 is 17 amino acids. In DNA form, the CDR3 reads TGCGCCGGCAGCCCATCTCTAGCTCAGCGTTTAGCCCACGAGCAGTACTTC. Protein product: CAGSPSLAQRLAHEQYF.

Many counts were recorded for this clonotype. This chain joins TRBV12-3 or TRBV12-4 and TRBJ1-2, with D possibly TRBD1 on 5 matching bases. CDR3 length: 12 residues. Trimming cost V 5 bases and J 8 bases, with 12 bases left between them. The CDR3 nucleotides read TGTGCCAGCAGTCCAGACAGATACGGCTACACCTTC. It yields the protein CASSPDRYGYTF.

On this clonotype: A read error may be the cause here, since a much bigger clone is one base away. The gene calls are TRBV15 and TRBJ2-5; weak D call: TRBD2 (5 bases). The assigned J gene may be wrong: the sequence end matches TRBJ2-7 better. This CDR3 region has 14 residues. The germline CDR1 and CDR2 sequences are LNHNV and YYDKDF (reference sequence). The CDR3 sequence: CATRIVGEFNEQYF. The DNA for the CDR3 is TGTGCCACCAGGATAGTGGGAGAGTTCAACGAGCAGTACTTC.

This clonotype was detected only a few times. The chain carries TRBV6-1 and TRBJ2-5; D is ambiguous. The end of the DNA aligns better with TRBJ2-7, so the J call may be wrong. CDR1 and CDR2 (germline): MNHNS, SASEGT. The CDR3 contains 12 residues. The CDR3 DNA reads as TGTGCCAGCAGTGAAGCCGTGAACGAGCAGTACTTC. Translating gives CASSEAVNEQYF.

This clonotype has ten or more counts. The chain combines TRBV6-5 with TRBJ1-2; weak D call: TRBD1 (5 bases). V was trimmed by 2 bases and J by 6 bases, leaving 7 bases between them. The CDR3 covers 12 residues. Per germline, CDR1 MNHEY and CDR2 SVGAGI. The CDR3 reads CASSYGDHGYTF. The CDR3 region has the DNA TGTGCCAGCAGTTACGGGGACCATGGCTACACCTTC.

DNA of the CDR3: TGTGCCAGCAGCTTGGAACACGGAGCAACTAATGAAAAACTGTTTTTT. It is translated as CASSLEHGATNEKLFF. The chain carries TRBV5-4 and TRBJ1-4; unclear D gene. Germline CDR1 and CDR2: SGHNT and YYREEE (reference sequence). This CDR3 has 16 residues. V lost 0 bases to trimming and J lost 0 bases, with 9 bases between them.

As for this clonotype: One junction end disagrees with the germline gene, perhaps due to a read error. The chain carries TRBV5-1 and TRBJ2-5; the D gene is possibly TRBD2 (5 bases). The length of the CDR3 is 13 residues. Germline V gene sequence: CDR1 SGHRS, CDR2 YFSETQ. The CDR3 loop is CASSLVGEETLYF. The CDR3 coding sequence is TGCGCCAGCAGCTTGGTCGGGGAAGAGACCCTGTACTTC.

A note on this clonotype: A much bigger clone sits one base away, suggesting this may be a read error. V and J are TRBV18 and TRBJ2-7, with 7 bases fitting TRBD2. Looked up from germline, CDR1 is KGHSH and CDR2 is LQKENI. The ends lost 5 bases at V and 3 bases at J; junction bases unmatched: 10. The CDR3 runs 15 residues. CDR3 loop: CASSAGPSGDYEQYF. CDR3 nucleotides: TGTGCCAGCTCAGCAGGGCCTAGCGGAGACTACGAGCAGTACTTC.

This clonotype came up many times. In DNA, the CDR3 is TGCAGTGCCCGGCCCTGGGGGGTGGAAGAGACCCAGTACTTC. Protein product: CSARPWGVEETQYF. The chain uses TRBV20-1 and TRBJ2-5; weak D call: TRBD2 (6 bases). Germline V gene lookup returns CDR1 DFQATT and CDR2 SNEGSKA (reference sequence). Trimming stripped 6 bases from V and 3 bases from J, with 17 bases between. The CDR3 runs 14 residues.

With regard to this clonotype: This sequence may be a read error, since a much larger clone differs from it by one base. The chain is built from TRBV20-1 and TRBJ2-1, with D possibly being TRBD1 or TRBD2 (5 bases each). V shed 3 bases and J shed 2 bases, with 14 bases lying between them. From germline, CDR1 is DFQATT and CDR2 SNEGSKA (reference sequence). This CDR3 contains 15 residues. The CDR3 bases are TGCAGTGCTAGGAGGGGCAGCCGCCCCTACAATGAGCAGTTCTTC. Its translation is CSARRGSRPYNEQFF.

With regard to this clonotype: A much larger clonotype is one base distant, so this may be a read error. J is TRBJ2-1 and V is TRBV20-1, with TRBD2 matching over 7 bases. The V segment lost 8 bases and the J segment 4 bases; nucleotides outside the gene matches: 8. From germline, CDR1 is DFQATT and CDR2 SNEGSKA (reference sequence). The CDR3 consists of 13 residues. CDR3 protein: CSTVGAGYNEQFF. The CDR3 DNA is TGCAGTACGGTGGGAGCGGGGTACAATGAGCAGTTCTTC.

The table lists this clonotype with many counts. The chain combines TRBV25-1 with TRBJ2-7; TRBD1 aligns across 8 bases. The CDR3 sequence is 16 residues long. The J segment lost 7 bases and the V segment lost 1 base, leaving 12 bases of the junction unmatched. CDR1 is MGHDK, CDR2 SYGVNS, per germline. The CDR3 coding sequence is TGTGCCAGCAGTGAATCCTGGGGCAGGGGGCTGTTGGAGCAGTACTTC. This sequence encodes CASSESWGRGLLEQYF.

This clonotype was counted at least ten times. The chain couples TRBV2 to TRBJ2-1; weak D call: TRBD2 (5 bases). Trimming stripped 0 bases from V and 8 bases from J, with 5 bases between. CDR3 length: 12 residues. Germline-derived CDR1 and CDR2 are SNHLY and FYNNEI. The CDR3 DNA reads as TGTGCCAGCAGTGAAGCGAGGGATGAGCAGTTCTTC. Translating it yields CASSEARDEQFF.

This CDR3 is CASSLMGGSPSEQYF. The CDR3 DNA follows: TGTGCCAGCAGCTTAATGGGCGGTAGCCCCTCCGAGCAGTACTTC. The chain uses TRBV7-3 and TRBJ2-7; no firm D call. Trimming removed 1 base at V and 6 bases at J, with 16 bases between. The CDR3 covers 15 residues. The germline V gene has CDR1 SGHTA and CDR2 FQGTGA.

This chain connects TRBV27 to TRBJ2-4; D is possibly TRBD2 (5 bases). The last part of the DNA fits TRBJ2-5 better; the J call may be wrong. Looked up from germline, CDR1 is MNHEY and CDR2 is SMNVEV (reference sequence). The CDR3 runs to 12 residues. CDR3 loop: CASSPQGGTQYF. The CDR3 region has the DNA TGTGCCAGCAGTCCCCAAGGAGGGACCCAGTACTTC.

This clonotype showed up many times. The chain links TRBV5-1 to TRBJ2-1; possible D gene TRBD2, 5 bases. Germline V gives CDR1 SGHRS, CDR2 YFSETQ. CDR3 length equals 17 residues. Trimming left V 2 bases short and J 4 bases short, with 19 bases between. CDR3 sequence: CASSLYSRGEGYNEQFF. In nucleotides, the CDR3 is TGCGCCAGCAGCTTATACTCACGGGGAGAGGGATACAATGAGCAGTTCTTC.

This clonotype came up many times. V usage is TRBV5-1 and J usage is TRBJ2-4; 7 positions match TRBD1. This CDR3 region has 16 residues. CDR1 SGHRS and CDR2 YFSETQ come from the germline V gene. Trimming cost V 3 bases and J 3 bases; bases outside gene matches: 9. The CDR3 loop is CASSSGQVGGKNIQYF. CDR3 nucleotides: TGCGCCAGCAGCTCAGGACAGGTTGGCGGCAAAAACATTCAGTACTTC.

This clonotype was counted at least ten times. The CDR3 DNA follows: TGTGCCAGCAGCTTAGGTGGGCCGTTCGATACGCAGTATTTT. The encoded protein is CASSLGGPFDTQYF. This rearrangement joins TRBV11-2 to TRBJ2-3, with D unclear. CDR3 size: 14 residues. Germline V gene data show CDR1 as SGHAT and CDR2 as FQNNGV. The germline V and J ends were trimmed by 1 base and 6 bases, with 11 bases remaining between them.

This clonotype was seen a handful of times. The V gene is TRBV29-1, the J gene TRBJ1-1; tentative D call: TRBD1 (6 bases). The CDR3 consists of 14 residues. The V end was cut by 3 bases, the J end by 5 bases, with 16 bases between. Germline V gene lookup returns CDR1 SQVTM and CDR2 ANQGSEA. DNA for the CDR3: TGCAGCGTTGATAGCCGACAGGTTTGGACTGAAGCTTTCTTT. Translated: CSVDSRQVWTEAFF.

This sequence joins TRBV12-3 or TRBV12-4 and TRBJ1-5, with D hard to call. The CDR3 loop spans 12 amino acids. Trimming stripped 6 bases from V and 6 bases from J, with 9 bases between. CDR3 in DNA: TGTGCCAGCAGCCACGACGCTCAGCCCCAGCATTTT. It translates to CASSHDAQPQHF.